This TCR beta chain is drawn from a study of memory CD4+ T cells and cytomegalovirus serostatus. Single viable CD3+CD4+CD8-CD45RO+ cells were sorted as the memory CD4+ T cells. The data were produced by immunoSEQ multiplex PCR, yet TCRdb's version contains in-frame clones alone and is incomplete. This table holds tens of thousands of clones, 70% to 80% found once. The germline CDR1 and CDR2 sequences are SGHTA and FQGNSA. The CDR3 extends over 17 amino acids. With V trimmed by 0 bases and J by 0 bases, 7 bases remained unmatched. This sequence originates from an adult in good health and CMV-seronegative. This rearrangement joins TRBV7-2 to TRBJ2-7, with 8 bases that match TRBD2. Sequencing was carried out using memory CD4+ T cells from blood. CDR3 DNA sequence: TGTGCCAGCAGCTTAGCGCCCAGCGGGAGAGGCTCCTACGAGCAGTACTTC. Translated: CASSLAPSGRGSYEQYF.